The 32 T cell receptor beta chains presented below share a single source sample, sequenced in a study of blood T cells in healthy people across ages. A J-beta primer mix and a sample-barcoded 5' primer were used in a second PCR of roughly 6 to 11 cycles. TCRdb called the 5' RACE reads again in MiXCR, with one record for every CDR3 protein. The sample has hundreds of thousands of distinct CDR3 sequences; approximately 30% are singletons. Sequenced material: blood. These receptors came from a woman of 80 years or more in good health.

This clonotype was seen ten or more times. The rearrangement joins TRBV6-2 or TRBV6-3 to TRBJ2-1; 12 bases are shared with TRBD2. Trimming took 2 bases from V and 7 from J; bases not matched to a gene: 6. CDR1 and CDR2 (germline): MNHEY, SVGEGT. This CDR3 contains 16 residues. The CDR3 nucleotides read TGTGCCAGCAGTTACGTTGGACTAGCGGGGATTAATGAGCAGTTCTTC. Residues: CASSYVGLAGINEQFF.

Only a few counts were recorded for this clonotype. The rearrangement uses TRBV4-2 and TRBJ1-1; 11 bases fit TRBD1. The CDR3 length is 16 residues. After removal of 4 bases from V and 3 bases from J, the junction contained 7 bases not matched to a gene. The V gene's germline CDR1 is LGHNA and CDR2 YNFKEQ. CDR3 region: CASSLGQGQGDTEAFF. The CDR3 nucleotides are TGTGCCAGCAGCCTCGGGCAGGGACAGGGGGACACTGAAGCTTTCTTT.

The sample holds many counts of this clonotype. The CDR3 loop reads CASSLPGQGAREQYF. Here the CDR3 DNA reads TGTGCCAGCAGTTTGCCAGGACAGGGGGCGCGTGAGCAGTACTTC. V gene TRBV28 combines with J gene TRBJ2-7, with 11 positions matching TRBD1. The CDR3 has 15 residues. Germline V gives CDR1 MDHEN, CDR2 SYDVKM. Unmatched junction bases numbered 8, after V lost 3 bases and J lost 7 bases. The full variable domain, rest sourced from reference TRBV28 and TRBJ2-7, is DVKVTQSSRYLVKRTGEKVFLECVQDMDHENMFWYRQDPGLGLRLIYFSYDVKMKEKGDIPEGYSVSREKKERFSLILESASTNQTSMYLCASSLPGQGAREQYFGPGTRLTVT.

This clonotype came up many times. The chain uses TRBV10-3 and TRBJ1-1, with D possibly being TRBD1 (6 bases). Deletions cut 7 bases from V and 1 base from J, with 10 bases between. The CDR3 has 13 residues. Germline CDR1 and CDR2: ENHRY and SYGVKD. In DNA form, the CDR3 reads TGTGCCATCACGGACAGTCCGAACACTGAAGCTTTCTTT. Its protein product is CAITDSPNTEAFF.

This clonotype was detected ten times or more. The chain uses TRBV3-1 and TRBJ2-3; 13 bases agree with TRBD2. This CDR3 has 16 amino acids. J was trimmed by 6 bases and V by 4 bases; bases with no gene match: 7. Per the germline V gene, CDR1 is LGHDT and CDR2 is YNNKEL (reference sequence). CDR3 coding DNA: TGTGCCAGCAGCCCGACGACTAGCGGGGGGCATGATACGCAGTATTTT. It yields the protein CASSPTTSGGHDTQYF.

This clonotype was seen repeatedly, ten times or more. J is TRBJ2-5 and V is TRBV7-2; D is unresolved. The ends were cut back, 6 bases at V and 4 bases at J, with 9 bases in the middle. CDR1 and CDR2 from the germline V gene are SGHTA and FQGNSA. The CDR3 is 12 amino acids. The CDR3 DNA reads TGTGCCAGCAGGTTGAGGTCAGAGACCCAGTACTTC. Encoded protein: CASRLRSETQYF.

This clonotype was seen repeatedly, ten times or more. The rearrangement joins TRBV10-3 to TRBJ1-6; perhaps TRBD1 as D (5 bases). V gave up 4 bases and J gave up 9 bases, with 13 bases separating them. The V gene's germline CDR1 is ENHRY and CDR2 SYGVKD. The CDR3 has 14 residues. CDR3 loop: CAISVGQSVSPLHF. CDR3 in DNA: TGTGCCATCAGTGTGGGGCAGTCGGTTTCACCCCTCCACTTT.

In its sample, this clonotype was seen many times. V usage is TRBV6-1 and J usage is TRBJ1-2; 8 bases match TRBD1. Per germline, CDR1 MNHNS and CDR2 SASEGT. The CDR3 covers 14 residues. Trimming cost V 4 bases and J 5 bases; bases outside gene matches: 6. CDR3 bases: TGTGCCAGCAGTGCCCTGACAGGGGATTATGGCTACACCTTC. It specifies CASSALTGDYGYTF.

On this clonotype: A much larger clonotype is one base distant, so this may be a read error. The V and J genes are TRBV15 and TRBJ2-3; TRBD2 aligns across 11 bases. The CDR3 has 15 amino acids. The germline V gene has CDR1 LNHNV and CDR2 YYDKDF (reference sequence). Trimming took 5 bases from V and 4 from J; bases not matched to a gene: 5. The CDR3 region is CATSLSGRAADTQYF. DNA of the CDR3: TGTGCCACCAGCCTTAGCGGGAGGGCCGCAGATACGCAGTATTTT.

V gene TRBV5-1 combines with J gene TRBJ1-2; tentative D call: TRBD1 (6 bases). CDR1 is SGHRS, CDR2 YFSETQ, per germline. V lost 4 bases and J 8 bases, leaving 12 bases between the germline ends. The CDR3 length is 12 residues. DNA for the CDR3: TGCGCCAGCAGCCAGGGGCCGGGGGGCTACACCTTC. It specifies CASSQGPGGYTF.

This clonotype occurred a few times. V is TRBV28 and J is TRBJ1-2; 9 positions agree with TRBD1. V trimming: 6 bases; J trimming: 8 bases; junction bases outside the gene matches: 13. The CDR3 extends over 15 amino acids. In germline, CDR1 is MDHEN, CDR2 SYDVKM. The CDR3 region is CASSFLDRGPVGYTF. The DNA for the CDR3 is TGTGCCAGCAGCTTCTTGGACAGGGGCCCTGTGGGCTACACCTTC.

This sequence joins TRBV7-2 and TRBJ1-5; tentative D call: TRBD1 (5 bases). This CDR3 is 13 amino acids long. Germline loops: CDR1 SGHTA, CDR2 FQGNSA. V lost 4 bases to trimming and J lost 4 bases, with 8 bases between them. CDR3 DNA sequence: TGTGCCAGCAGCTACGGGGCAAATCAGCCCCAGCATTTT. This encodes CASSYGANQPQHF. The complete variable domain, with remaining parts taken from reference TRBV7-2 and TRBJ1-5, reads GAGVSQSPSNKVTEKGKDVELRCDPISGHTALYWYRQSLGQGLEFLIYFQGNSAPDKSGLPSDRFSAERTGGSVSTLTIQRTQQEDSAVYLCASSYGANQPQHFGDGTRLSIL.

To note about this clonotype: This may stem from a read error, because a much larger clone lies one nucleotide away. V is TRBV6-2 or TRBV6-3 and J is TRBJ2-5, with TRBD2 matching 9 bases. The CDR3 totals 16 residues. The ends lost 5 bases at V and 2 bases at J; junction bases unmatched: 9. Germline V lookup: CDR1 MNHEY, CDR2 SVGEGT. The chain's CDR3 is CASSTLQAGGQETQYF. The CDR3 DNA reads TGTGCCAGCAGTACCCTGCAGGCGGGGGGGCAAGAGACCCAGTACTTC.

The CDR3 loop reads CASSTQGTTEAFF. CDR3 bases: TGTGCCAGCTCAACACAGGGGACCACTGAAGCTTTCTTT. This sequence joins TRBV18 and TRBJ1-1, with 7 nucleotides matching TRBD1. CDR1 KGHSH and CDR2 LQKENI come from the germline V gene. V shed 5 bases, J shed 4 bases, and the junction held 4 bases outside the gene matches. CDR3 length: 13 residues.

There are many counts of this clonotype. The V gene is TRBV6-1, the J gene TRBJ2-6; possibly TRBD2 for D (5 bases). CDR3 length: 14 amino acids. The V end lost 10 bases, the J end lost 0 bases, and 10 bases lay between the germline ends. Germline values: CDR1 MNHNS, CDR2 SASEGT. CDR3 bases: TGTGCCACGTCGGGGAGCTCTGGGGCCAACGTCCTGACTTTC. Residues: CATSGSSGANVLTF.

Of note for this clonotype: A much bigger clone sits one base away, suggesting this may be a read error. The rearrangement uses TRBV29-1 and TRBJ2-7; 7 nucleotides line up with TRBD2. Near its end, the DNA agrees better with TRBJ2-4, so the J call may be wrong. Germline CDR1 is SQVTM and CDR2 is ANQGSEA. The CDR3 has 12 amino acids. The CDR3 nucleotides read TGCAGCTTTGGAGGAGCGGGAATCATTCAGTACTTC. This sequence encodes CSFGGAGIIQYF.

This chain links TRBV29-1 with TRBJ1-1; no reliable D call. The V gene lost 4 bases and the J gene lost 3 bases, with 12 bases spanning the gap. CDR3 length equals 13 residues. Looked up from germline, CDR1 is SQVTM and CDR2 is ANQGSEA. The CDR3 region is CSVAIRSDTEAFF. CDR3 sequence (DNA): TGCAGCGTTGCGATTAGGTCGGACACTGAAGCTTTCTTT.

This clonotype came up a few times. The junction does not match germline at one end; this may be a read error. The gene calls are TRBV20-1 and TRBJ2-1; TRBD2 matches 13 bases. CDR3 length: 15 residues. Germline V gene data show CDR1 as DFQATT and CDR2 as SNEGSKA (reference sequence). The CDR3 loop reads CGARLAGGLFNEQFF. The DNA for the CDR3 is TGCGGTGCGAGACTAGCGGGGGGCCTTTTTAATGAGCAGTTCTTC.

The chain links TRBV7-9 to TRBJ2-5; no clear D gene. Trimming pared 0 bases from V and 0 bases from J, leaving 5 bases between. The CDR3 is 14 residues long. The germline CDR1 and CDR2 sequences are SEHNR and FQNEAQ (reference sequence). The CDR3 sequence: CASSLAKDQETQYF. The CDR3 DNA reads TGTGCCAGCAGCTTAGCGAAAGACCAAGAGACCCAGTACTTC.

This clonotype has at least ten counts. The chain couples TRBV10-3 to TRBJ2-3; maybe TRBD2 (6 bases). This CDR3 is built from 14 residues. From germline, CDR1 is ENHRY and CDR2 SYGVKD. Trimming took 4 bases from V and 4 from J, leaving 12 bases between them. The CDR3 spells CAISAGPGADTQYF. DNA for the CDR3: TGTGCCATCAGTGCTGGTCCGGGGGCAGATACGCAGTATTTT.

The chain combines TRBV7-9 with TRBJ2-3; D gene ambiguous. V lost 2 bases, J lost 6 bases, and 12 bases lay in between. CDR1 and CDR2 (germline): SEHNR, FQNEAQ (reference sequence). CDR3 size: 14 residues. CDR3 nucleotides: TGTGCCAGCAGCTTAAACCCGCCCCGGGATACGCAGTATTTT. This translates into CASSLNPPRDTQYF.

This clonotype was seen at least ten times. The chain joins TRBV6-5 to TRBJ1-6, with D perhaps matching TRBD1 (5 bases). The germline CDR1 and CDR2 sequences are MNHEY and SVGAGI. Trimming left V 6 bases short and J 9 bases short, with 12 bases between. The CDR3 spans 13 residues. CDR3 bases: TGTGCCAGCAGCCCTCTAAGGGGTTCACCCCTCCACTTT. Its translation is CASSPLRGSPLHF.

In regard to this clonotype: The CDR3 does not end in the conserved phenylalanine or tryptophan, so this is likely a read error. This chain connects TRBV7-3 to TRBJ2-1; a weak D match, TRBD1 (5 bases). The CDR3 is made up of 14 amino acids. V lost 7 bases to trimming and J lost 7 bases, with 17 bases between them. CDR1 and CDR2 from the germline V gene are SGHTA and FQGTGA. CDR3 nucleotide sequence: TGTGCCAGCATCACAGAGTCAGGGTCGAATGAGCAGTTCATC. Its translation is CASITESGSNEQFI.

This clonotype occurred many times. The chain recombines TRBV20-1 with TRBJ1-2; the D gene is possibly TRBD1 (5 bases). The length of the CDR3 is 13 residues. In germline, CDR1 is DFQATT, CDR2 SNEGSKA (reference sequence). V lost 3 bases and J lost 2, with 10 bases in between. CDR3 bases: TGCAGTGCTAGTCTGGGGCAGAACTATGGCTACACCTTC. Its translation is CSASLGQNYGYTF.

This clonotype was recorded only once. Since a much larger clone is just one base distant, this may be a read error. The chain's CDR3 is CASSSDRGLGEKRFF. CDR3 bases: TGTGCCAGCAGTTCCGACAGGGGGTTGGGTGAAAAACGGTTTTTT. The chain is built from TRBV12-3 or TRBV12-4 and TRBJ1-4, with 9 nucleotides matching TRBD1. The CDR3 length is 15 residues.

Worth noting for this clonotype: A much larger clone lies one base from this, so it may be a read error. The CDR3 sequence: CATRGVIGEQFF. The CDR3, as DNA: TGTGCCACCAGGGGGGTAATTGGTGAGCAGTTCTTC. The V and J genes are TRBV24-1 and TRBJ2-1; D is possibly TRBD1 or TRBD2 (5 bases each). The V end was cut by 7 bases, the J end by 9 bases, with 12 bases between. Germline lookup yields CDR1 KGHDR and CDR2 SFDVKD. The CDR3 loop spans 12 amino acids.

This clonotype was counted ten times or more. This CDR3 reads CSAPGQGVIQPQHF. The CDR3 DNA reads as TGCAGTGCTCCCGGACAGGGAGTAATTCAGCCCCAGCATTTT. The chain recombines TRBV20-1 with TRBJ1-5, with TRBD1 matching 8 bases. Trimming cost V 5 bases and J 6 bases; bases outside gene matches: 9. The CDR3 covers 14 residues. Germline V gives CDR1 DFQATT, CDR2 SNEGSKA (reference sequence).

This clonotype has a handful of counts. The chain employs TRBV9 and TRBJ2-3; 9 bases are shared with TRBD1. The germline gives CDR1 SGDLS, CDR2 YYNGEE. V shed 0 bases, J shed 2 bases, and the junction held 4 bases outside the gene matches. The CDR3 runs to 16 residues. The CDR3 loop reads CASSVDRDRATDTQYF. Here the CDR3 DNA reads TGTGCCAGCAGCGTAGACCGGGACAGGGCCACAGATACGCAGTATTTT.

The chain has TRBV6-6 and TRBJ1-1; D possibly corresponds to TRBD1 (6 bases). Per the germline V gene, CDR1 is MNHNY and CDR2 is SVGAGI (reference sequence). V was shortened by 5 bases and J by 1 base, with 17 bases between the two germline ends. The CDR3 length is 16 residues. The CDR3 sequence is CASSPSGGLRNTEAFF. The CDR3 DNA sequence: TGTGCCAGCAGTCCATCGGGGGGGCTAAGGAACACTGAAGCTTTCTTT.

This clonotype showed up many times. This rearrangement joins TRBV6-5 to TRBJ2-7; 13 nucleotides match TRBD2. The CDR3 has 16 amino acids. V was clipped by 4 bases and J by 4 bases; unmatched bases: 7. Germline CDR1 is MNHEY and CDR2 is SVGAGI. CDR3 in amino acids: CASSSGLAGAGYEQYF. The CDR3 bases are TGTGCCAGCAGTTCTGGACTAGCGGGGGCCGGATACGAGCAGTACTTC.

The table lists this clonotype with a few counts. This rearrangement joins TRBV2 to TRBJ2-5; tentative D call: TRBD2 (6 bases). Per germline, CDR1 SNHLY and CDR2 FYNNEI. V was trimmed by 5 bases and J by 3 bases, leaving 16 bases between them. The length of the CDR3 is 15 residues. The CDR3 protein is CASSPTPGLKETQYF. In DNA form, the CDR3 reads TGTGCCAGCAGTCCAACCCCCGGACTAAAAGAGACCCAGTACTTC.

This clonotype occurred a few times. CDR3 nucleotides: TGTGCCTGGAGTATACCCTCCAGGCGGGGACGCTATGGCTACACCTTC. It specifies CAWSIPSRRGRYGYTF. V usage is TRBV30 and J usage is TRBJ1-2; weak D call: TRBD1 (5 bases). Deletions cut 2 bases from V and 4 bases from J, with 20 bases between. The V gene's germline CDR1 is GTSNPN and CDR2 SVGIG (reference sequence). The CDR3 spans 16 residues. The full variable domain, with the rest looked up from reference TRBV30 and TRBJ1-2, is SQTIHQWPATLVQPVGSPLSLECTVEGTSNPNLYWYRQAAGRGLQLLFYSVGIGQISSEVPQNLSASRPQDRQFILSSKKLLLSDSGFYLCAWSIPSRRGRYGYTFGSGTRLTVV.